Listed below are T cell receptor beta chains from one sample, sequenced in a study of control samples from healthy donors and cancer patients. The protocol was immunoSEQ multiplex PCR, while the TCRdb copy is restricted to in-frame clones and leaves out a portion. The repertoire holds 65,000 to 95,000 clones, more than 75% seen once, with about a fifth in the top ten. Sequenced: blood. The receptors stem from a man aged 50-59 years in good health. CDR3s include the opening cysteine and the closing phenylalanine or tryptophan. The order of the fields is V gene, D gene, clone size, J gene, CDR3 DNA, CDR3 protein. D genes are given only for firm matches. Size is omitted from some rows. Given values are once, few, many or a class for expanded clones.

>TRBV5-1|-|-|TRBJ1-3
TGCGCCAGCAGCTCCGATTTCTCTGGAAACACCATATATTTT
CASSSDFSGNTIYF
>TRBV5-1|-|-|TRBJ1-1
TGCGCCAGCAGCTTGGATGGGGGACTGAACACTGAAGCTTTCTTT
CASSLDGGLNTEAFF
>TRBV4-3|TRBD2|-|TRBJ2-1
TGCGCCAGCAGCCCGGGGGGTGTTAGCGGGGGTTCCTACAATGAGCAGTTCTTC
CASSPGGVSGGSYNEQFF
>TRBV30|TRBD1|-|TRBJ2-1
TGTGCCTGGAGTACCGGACAGGGAGGTAATGAGCAGTTCTTC
CAWSTGQGGNEQFF
>TRBV4-1|TRBD2|once|TRBJ2-4
TGCGCCAGCAGCCTAACTAGCGGGGGAGCCAAAAACATTCAGTACTTC
CASSLTSGGAKNIQYF
>TRBV21-1|-|few|TRBJ1-2
TGTGCCAGAAGTGGGGACAGGGGTGGCTACACCTTC
CARSGDRGGYTF
>TRBV7-8|TRBD1|-|TRBJ1-2
TGTGCCAGCAGCTACTCTGGGACAGCCGTCTATGGCTACACCTTC
CASSYSGTAVYGYTF
>TRBV7-2|-|-|TRBJ1-2
TGTGCCAGCAGCTCCGGCGGGGTGGGCTACACCTTC
CASSSGGVGYTF
>TRBV12-3/TRBV12-4|TRBD1|-|TRBJ2-3
TGTGCCAGCAGTCCGACCAGGGGGGATACGCAGTATTTT
CASSPTRGDTQYF
>TRBV7-2|-|once|TRBJ2-3
TGTGCCAGCAGCAGAGATCGTCCAGATACGCAGTATTTT
CASSRDRPDTQYF
>TRBV7-2|-|-|TRBJ1-1
TGTGCCAGCAGCTTAGTTGTGGGTATGAACACTGAAGCTTTCTTT
CASSLVVGMNTEAFF
>TRBV28|TRBD1|-|TRBJ1-4
TGTGCCAGCACCACAGGACAGGGGAGTGAAAAACTGTTTTTT
CASTTGQGSEKLFF
>TRBV7-2|TRBD2|-|TRBJ2-1
TGTGCCAGCAGCTTTAGCGGGGGCTCCTACAATGAGCAGTTCTTC
CASSFSGGSYNEQFF
>TRBV11-2|TRBD1|-|TRBJ1-2
TGTGCCAGCAGCTTAGATCTCCGCGGGGACAGGGGGCGCACGGATGGCTACACCTTC
CASSLDLRGDRGRTDGYTF
>TRBV9|-|once|TRBJ2-1
TGTGCCAGCAGCTTGACTGGCGATTCCTACAATGAGCAGTTCTTC
CASSLTGDSYNEQFF
>TRBV29-1|-|-|TRBJ2-2
TGCAGCGTTGTTGGGGGATACACCGGGGAGCTGTTTTTT
CSVVGGYTGELFF
>TRBV2|-|once|TRBJ1-1
TGTGCCAGCAGGCGGGCGACTGAAGCTTTCTTT
CASRRATEAFF
>TRBV5-4|-|once|TRBJ1-1
TGTGCCAGCAGCTCTGCGAAACTGGTTACTGAAGCTTTCTTT
CASSSAKLVTEAFF
>TRBV29-1|TRBD1|-|TRBJ2-5
TGCAGCGTCCTGACAGGGGGGGAGACCCAGTACTTC
CSVLTGGETQYF
>TRBV19|TRBD1|-|TRBJ1-2
TGTGCCAGTAGTCCGCAGACAGGGTTTAACTATGGCTACACCTTC
CASSPQTGFNYGYTF
>TRBV7-8|-|-|TRBJ2-7
TGTGCCAGCAGCTTAACGAGGGAACTCGAGCAGTACTTC
CASSLTRELEQYF
>TRBV30|TRBD1|-|TRBJ1-1
TGTGCCTGGAGTGTAAAGACAGGGCAAGGGAAGACTGAAGCTTTCTTT
CAWSVKTGQGKTEAFF
>TRBV2|TRBD1|-|TRBJ2-1
TGTGCCAGAAACCTGGGACAGGGGGCGGATGAGCAGTTCTTC
CARNLGQGADEQFF
>TRBV7-8|TRBD1|-|TRBJ2-7
TGTGCCAGCAGCAGACTTACAGGGGGAGGAGGGTCGGGAGCCTACGAGCAGTACTTC
CASSRLTGGGGSGAYEQYF